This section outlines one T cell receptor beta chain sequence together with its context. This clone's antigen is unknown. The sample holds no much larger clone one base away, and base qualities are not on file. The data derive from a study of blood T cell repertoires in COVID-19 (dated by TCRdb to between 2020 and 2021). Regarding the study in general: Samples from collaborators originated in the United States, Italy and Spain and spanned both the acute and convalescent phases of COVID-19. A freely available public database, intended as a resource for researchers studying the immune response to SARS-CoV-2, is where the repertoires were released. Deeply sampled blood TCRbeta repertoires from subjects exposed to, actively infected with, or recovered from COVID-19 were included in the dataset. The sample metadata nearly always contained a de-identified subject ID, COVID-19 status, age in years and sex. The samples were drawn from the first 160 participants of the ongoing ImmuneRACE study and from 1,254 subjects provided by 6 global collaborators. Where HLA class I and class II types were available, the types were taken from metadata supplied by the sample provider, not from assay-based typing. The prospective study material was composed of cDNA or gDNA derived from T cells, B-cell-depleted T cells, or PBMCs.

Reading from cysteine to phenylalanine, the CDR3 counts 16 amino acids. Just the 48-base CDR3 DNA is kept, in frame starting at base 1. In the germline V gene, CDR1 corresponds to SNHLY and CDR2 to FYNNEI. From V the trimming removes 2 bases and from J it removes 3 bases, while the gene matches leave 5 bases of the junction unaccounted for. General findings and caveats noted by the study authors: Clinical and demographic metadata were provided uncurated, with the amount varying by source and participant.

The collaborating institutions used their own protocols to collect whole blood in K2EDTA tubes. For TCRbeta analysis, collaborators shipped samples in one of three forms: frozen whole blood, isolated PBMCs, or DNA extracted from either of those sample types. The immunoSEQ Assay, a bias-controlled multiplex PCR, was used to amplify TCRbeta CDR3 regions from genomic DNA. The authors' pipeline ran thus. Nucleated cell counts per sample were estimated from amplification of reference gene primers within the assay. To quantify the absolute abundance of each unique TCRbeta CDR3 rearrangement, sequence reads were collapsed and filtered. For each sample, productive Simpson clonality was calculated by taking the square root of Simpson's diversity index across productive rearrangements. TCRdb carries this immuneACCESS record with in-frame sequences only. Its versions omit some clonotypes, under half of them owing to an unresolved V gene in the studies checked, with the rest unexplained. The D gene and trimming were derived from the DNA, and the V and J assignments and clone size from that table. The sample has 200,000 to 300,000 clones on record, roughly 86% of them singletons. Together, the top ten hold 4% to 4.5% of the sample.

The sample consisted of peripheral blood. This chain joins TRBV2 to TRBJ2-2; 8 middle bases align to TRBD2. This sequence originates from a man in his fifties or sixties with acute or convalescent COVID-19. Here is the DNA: TGTGCCAGCAGTGAATTTATTAGCGGGGACACCGGGGAGCTGTTTTTT. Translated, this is CASSEFISGDTGELFF.